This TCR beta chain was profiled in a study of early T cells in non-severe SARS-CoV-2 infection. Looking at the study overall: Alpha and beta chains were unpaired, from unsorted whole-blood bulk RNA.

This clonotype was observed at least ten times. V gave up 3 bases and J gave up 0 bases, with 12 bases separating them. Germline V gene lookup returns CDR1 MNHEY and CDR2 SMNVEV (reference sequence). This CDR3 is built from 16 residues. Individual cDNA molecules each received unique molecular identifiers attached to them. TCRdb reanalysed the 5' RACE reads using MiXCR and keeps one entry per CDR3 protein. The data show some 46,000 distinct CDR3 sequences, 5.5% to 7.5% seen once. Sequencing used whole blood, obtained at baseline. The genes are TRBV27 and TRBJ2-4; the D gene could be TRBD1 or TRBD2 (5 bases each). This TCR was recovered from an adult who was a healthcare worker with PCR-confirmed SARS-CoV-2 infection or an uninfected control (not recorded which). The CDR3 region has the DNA TGTGCCAGCAGTTTGAGGGGACGACTAGCCAAAAACATTCAGTACTTC. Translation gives CASSLRGRLAKNIQYF.